One sample yielded the 30 T cell receptor beta chains listed below, sequenced in a study of T cells in Graves' hyperthyroidism and ophthalmopathy. There were TCR beta CDR3 regions amplified from RNA transcripts. The HTBI set primed first-round TCR CDR3 RT-PCR. MiXCR, applied by TCRdb to the multiplex PCR reads, yields one record per CDR3 protein. The sample lists about 740,000 distinct CDR3 sequences, about 14% seen once, with 10% to 13% in the top ten. The source material was blood. Receptors originate from a woman aged 18-29 years with Graves' hyperthyroidism.

This clonotype was seen a few times. This chain connects TRBV10-1 to TRBJ2-7; TRBD2 matches at 7 bases. Per the germline V gene, CDR1 is WNHNN and CDR2 is SYGVQD (reference sequence). The CDR3 covers 15 residues. V lost 4 bases, J lost 3 bases, and 9 bases stayed unmatched. The CDR3 spells CASSGSGIVYYEQYF. CDR3 in DNA: TGCGCCAGCAGTGGAAGCGGGATTGTGTACTACGAGCAGTACTTC.

This clonotype was recorded at least ten times. The chain couples TRBV7-9 to TRBJ2-1; tentative D call: TRBD1 (6 bases). The CDR3 extends over 16 amino acids. Trimming left V 5 bases short and J 0 bases short, with 14 bases between. Germline V gene data show CDR1 as SEHNR and CDR2 as FQNEAQ (reference sequence). The CDR3 here is CASSPPGERSYNEQFF. CDR3 bases: TGTGCCAGCAGCCCCCCAGGGGAACGCTCCTACAATGAGCAGTTCTTC.

This chain uses TRBV7-9 with TRBJ2-2; 9 nucleotides align to TRBD2. V was clipped by 1 base and J by 5 bases; unmatched bases: 5. The CDR3 is 16 residues long. Germline V lookup: CDR1 SEHNR, CDR2 FQNEAQ (reference sequence). CDR3 in amino acids: CASSLEPSGMTGELFF. Written as DNA, the CDR3 is TGTGCCAGCAGCTTAGAACCTAGCGGGATGACCGGGGAGCTGTTTTTT.

The V and J genes are TRBV5-1 and TRBJ1-4; TRBD1 matches 7 bases. This CDR3 has 15 amino acids. CDR1 is SGHRS and CDR2 is YFSETQ in the germline V gene. The trim removed 4 bases at V and 5 bases at J, leaving 8 bases unmatched. The CDR3 bases are TGCGCCAGCAGCGGATGGACAGGCCTGAATGAAAAACTGTTTTTT. Translation: CASSGWTGLNEKLFF.

This clonotype was recorded at least ten times. The rearrangement joins TRBV11-2 to TRBJ2-7, with TRBD2 matching 10 bases. Germline values: CDR1 SGHAT, CDR2 FQNNGV. Losses at the gene ends were 8 bases for V and 2 bases for J; bases not matched to a gene: 12. The CDR3 sequence is 16 residues long. Written as DNA, the CDR3 is TGTGCCAGCTCCCCTAGGCCCCTAGCGGGGGCCTACGAGCAGTACTTC. Its translation is CASSPRPLAGAYEQYF.

Ten or more counts support this clonotype. This chain links TRBV20-1 with TRBJ2-1; D may be TRBD1 (5 bases). The CDR3 consists of 15 residues. The V and J ends lost 1 base and 0 bases respectively, with 10 bases between them. Germline CDR1 reads DFQATT; CDR2 reads SNEGSKA (reference sequence). The CDR3 DNA is TGCAGTGCTAGAGGGGGCAGGAGCTCCTACAATGAGCAGTTCTTC. It encodes CSARGGRSSYNEQFF.

This clonotype turned up a few times. The chain employs TRBV4-3 and TRBJ1-4; D remains ambiguous. V lost 1 base, J lost 5 bases, and 11 bases lay in between. There are 15 residues in the CDR3. CDR1 and CDR2 (germline): LGHNA, YSLEER. The CDR3 DNA follows: TGCGCCAGCAGCCAAGTTCAGAGACCCAATGAAAAACTGTTTTTT. Amino acid sequence: CASSQVQRPNEKLFF.

This clonotype was recorded a few times. The chain links TRBV11-2 to TRBJ2-1; D is unclear. The CDR3 sequence is 14 residues long. Germline V gives CDR1 SGHAT, CDR2 FQNNGV. Trimming removed 2 bases from V and 7 bases from J, with 12 bases in between. The CDR3 coding sequence is TGTGCCAGCAGCTTAAACTATCGGCGAAATGAGCAGTTCTTC. It translates to CASSLNYRRNEQFF.

This clonotype was detected many times. The chain links TRBV6-6 to TRBJ2-7; the D gene is possibly TRBD1 (6 bases). The length of the CDR3 is 13 residues. The germline V gene has CDR1 MNHNY and CDR2 SVGAGI (reference sequence). Trimming took off 2 bases at V and 5 bases at J, with 10 bases between the two ends. CDR3 protein: CASSYNRVDEQYF. The CDR3 DNA sequence: TGTGCCAGCAGTTACAACAGGGTGGACGAGCAGTACTTC.

This clonotype turned up a few times. The chain recombines TRBV20-1 with TRBJ2-5; D is possibly TRBD1 (5 bases). Trimming stripped 3 bases from V and 1 base from J, with 15 bases between. Germline values: CDR1 DFQATT, CDR2 SNEGSKA (reference sequence). CDR3 length equals 15 residues. CDR3 sequence (DNA): TGCAGTGCTAGCGCGGCGACAGACCCCCAAGAGACCCAGTACTTC. Amino acid sequence: CSASAATDPQETQYF.

In its sample, this clonotype was seen many times. The V and J genes are TRBV20-1 and TRBJ2-7; unclear D gene. Germline V gene data show CDR1 as DFQATT and CDR2 as SNEGSKA (reference sequence). The CDR3 sequence is 11 residues long. DNA of the CDR3: TGCCCTAAGGGTAGATCCTACGAGCAGTACTTC. This sequence encodes CPKGRSYEQYF.

This clonotype has a count of ten or more. Here the CDR3 DNA reads TGCGCCAGCAGCCGGAACAGGGGGGAGGATACGCAGTATTTT. As protein: CASSRNRGEDTQYF. The gene calls are TRBV5-1 and TRBJ2-3, with 8 bases identical to TRBD1. The CDR3 has 14 residues. CDR1 and CDR2 from the germline V gene are SGHRS and YFSETQ. V dropped 4 bases and J dropped 6; count of bases not matched to a gene: 7.

This clonotype was seen ten or more times. The gene calls are TRBV7-2 and TRBJ2-7; D is uncertain. CDR1 is SGHTA and CDR2 is FQGNSA in the germline V gene. V dropped 5 bases and J dropped 9 bases, with 17 bases sitting between them. The CDR3 runs to 13 residues. CDR3 protein: CASSVIGFGGQYF. The CDR3 nucleotides are TGTGCCAGCAGCGTCATAGGGTTTGGCGGGCAGTACTTC.

The chain uses TRBV28 and TRBJ2-1; D unclear. Trimming stripped 6 bases from V and 0 bases from J, with 6 bases between. CDR1 MDHEN and CDR2 SYDVKM come from the germline V gene. This CDR3 has 13 residues. The chain's CDR3 is CASRVSSYNEQFF. The CDR3 DNA reads TGTGCCAGCAGGGTTAGCTCCTACAATGAGCAGTTCTTC.

This clonotype occurred many times. V gene TRBV20-1 combines with J gene TRBJ2-7; tentatively, D is TRBD1 (6 bases). Per germline, CDR1 DFQATT and CDR2 SNEGSKA (reference sequence). The length of the CDR3 is 16 residues. V dropped 0 bases and J dropped 2 bases, with 17 bases sitting between them. Written as DNA, the CDR3 is TGCAGTGCTAGAGAACTCTCTCGGGCAGGGGCCTACGAGCAGTACTTC. It translates to CSARELSRAGAYEQYF.

This clonotype appeared many times. CDR3 DNA: TGTGCCAGCAGCATGGGGAATGCAGGCCCCACTGAAGCTTTCTTT. Protein product: CASSMGNAGPTEAFF. The V and J genes are TRBV6-1 and TRBJ1-1; no firm D call. Trimming pared 6 bases from V and 4 bases from J, leaving 18 bases between. Germline V gene sequence: CDR1 MNHNS, CDR2 SASEGT. The CDR3 totals 15 residues.

This clonotype was detected many times. The chain has TRBV20-1 and TRBJ2-1; 8 bases match TRBD2. The ends lost 1 base at V and 2 bases at J; junction bases unmatched: 7. The CDR3 has 16 residues. Looked up from germline, CDR1 is DFQATT and CDR2 is SNEGSKA (reference sequence). CDR3 DNA: TGCAGTGCTAGAGTGGTAGCGGGGAAAACCTACAATGAGCAGTTCTTC. Protein sequence: CSARVVAGKTYNEQFF.

This clonotype was seen a few times. The chain recombines TRBV2 with TRBJ2-5; 7 bases are a match to TRBD1. The germline V gene encodes CDR1 SNHLY and CDR2 FYNNEI. Trimming at V came to 5 bases and at J to 4 bases, leaving 4 bases not matched to a gene. The CDR3 length is 13 residues. DNA for the CDR3: TGTGCCAGCAGTAAAGACAGGGTAGAGACCCAGTACTTC. Translated, it gives CASSKDRVETQYF. Together with reference TRBV2 and TRBJ2-5, the CDR3 gives the full variable domain: EPEVTQTPSHQVTQMGQEVILRCVPISNHLYFYWYRQILGQKVEFLVSFYNNEISEKSEIFDDQFSVERPDGSNFTLKIRSTKLEDSAMYFCASSKDRVETQYFGPGTRLLVL.

This clonotype was seen repeatedly, ten times or more. The gene calls are TRBV7-9 and TRBJ2-1, with 12 bases that match TRBD2. V was pared by 5 bases and J by 8 bases, with 7 bases of the junction left unmatched. Per the germline V gene, CDR1 is SEHNR and CDR2 is FQNEAQ (reference sequence). This CDR3 is built from 15 residues. The CDR3 bases are TGTGCCAGCAGCCCGTCTAGCGGGAGGGTCTATGAGCAGTTCTTC. Translated: CASSPSSGRVYEQFF. Supplemented by reference TRBV7-9 and TRBJ2-1, the full variable domain reads DTGVSQNPRHKITKRGQNVTFRCDPISEHNRLYWYRQTLGQGPEFLTYFQNEAQLEKSRLLSDRFSAERPKGSFSTLEIQRTEQGDSAMYLCASSPSSGRVYEQFFGPGTRLTVL.

This clonotype occurred many times. The chain has TRBV29-1 and TRBJ2-2; 9 bases map to TRBD2. The V gene's germline CDR1 is SQVTM and CDR2 ANQGSEA. V shed 6 bases and J 7 bases; nucleotides not matched to a gene: 9. The CDR3 has 14 amino acids. CDR3 in DNA: TGCAGCGTGGTGACTAGCGGAATCAACGGGGAGCTGTTTTTT. Translating it yields CSVVTSGINGELFF.

This sequence joins TRBV27 and TRBJ1-1; D not certain. Germline CDR1 MNHEY, CDR2 SMNVEV (reference sequence). CDR3 length: 14 amino acids. V lost 5 bases to trimming and J lost 2 bases, with 12 bases between them. The CDR3 DNA sequence: TGTGCCAGCAGTACAATCGGTGCTAACACTGAAGCTTTCTTT. It yields the protein CASSTIGANTEAFF.

The chain carries TRBV20-1 and TRBJ1-1; D is possibly TRBD1 (5 bases). The CDR3 length is 13 residues. Germline CDR1 and CDR2: DFQATT and SNEGSKA (reference sequence). Trimming removed 5 bases at V and 3 bases at J, with 13 bases between. The CDR3 DNA reads TGCAGTGCTTCAGGACGGGGCCACACTGAAGCTTTCTTT. This translates into CSASGRGHTEAFF.

The rearrangement links TRBV19 to TRBJ1-5, with D perhaps matching TRBD1 (6 bases). Germline lookup yields CDR1 LNHDA and CDR2 SQIVND (reference sequence). Trimming removed 6 bases at V and 9 bases at J, with 18 bases between. This CDR3 is 14 amino acids long. The CDR3 protein is CASSLQGRLRPQHF. DNA for the CDR3: TGTGCCAGTAGCCTACAGGGCCGTCTTCGGCCCCAGCATTTT. Together with reference TRBV19 and TRBJ1-5, the CDR3 gives the full variable domain: DGGITQSPKYLFRKEGQNVTLSCEQNLNHDAMYWYRQDPGQGLRLIYYSQIVNDFQKGDIAEGYSVSREKKESFPLTVTSAQKNPTAFYLCASSLQGRLRPQHFGDGTRLSIL.

This clonotype has at least ten counts. The chain is built from TRBV7-9 and TRBJ1-1, with 7 positions matching TRBD1. With 3 bases clipped from V and 5 bases from J, the junction kept 6 bases outside the gene matches. CDR3 size: 14 residues. The V gene's germline CDR1 is SEHNR and CDR2 FQNEAQ (reference sequence). The DNA of the CDR3 is TGTGCCAGCAGCTTTTTGCAGGGGGTAACTGAAGCTTTCTTT. Amino acid sequence: CASSFLQGVTEAFF.

This clonotype was counted only a few times. V usage is TRBV14 and J usage is TRBJ1-1, with 7 bases lining up with TRBD1. The CDR3 spans 19 residues. CDR1 and CDR2 (germline): SGHDN, FVKESK. V shed 7 bases, J shed 2 bases, and the junction held 22 bases outside the gene matches. In DNA form, the CDR3 reads TGTGCCAGCACCTATCAATCGCCACCCAGGGGGATCGGAAACACTGAAGCTTTCTTT. It specifies CASTYQSPPRGIGNTEAFF.

The chain employs TRBV12-3 or TRBV12-4 and TRBJ2-5, with TRBD2 identical over 12 bases. The CDR3 has 13 amino acids. Here the CDR3 DNA reads TGTGGGAGCAGACTAGCGGGAGCCGAGACCCAGTACTTC. Residues: CGSRLAGAETQYF.

This chain uses TRBV19 with TRBJ2-1; 7 bases align to TRBD2. Trimming took 2 bases from V and 7 from J; bases not matched to a gene: 8. This CDR3 has 15 amino acids. Germline CDR1 reads LNHDA; CDR2 reads SQIVND (reference sequence). The CDR3 region has the DNA TGTGCCAGTAGTATATCGGGTGTGCGGGAGAATGAGCAGTTCTTC. It encodes CASSISGVRENEQFF.

In its sample, this clonotype was seen many times. This sequence joins TRBV2 and TRBJ1-2; D gene unclear. The length of the CDR3 is 17 residues. V was trimmed by 5 bases and J by 3 bases, leaving 22 bases between them. Germline-derived CDR1 and CDR2 are SNHLY and FYNNEI. CDR3 sequence: CASSPRASRVVDYGYTF. CDR3 coding DNA: TGTGCCAGCAGTCCCCGGGCGTCCCGGGTAGTGGACTATGGCTACACCTTC.

In its sample, this clonotype was seen many times. V is TRBV3-1 and J is TRBJ1-1; D ambiguous. There are 14 residues in the CDR3. The V gene's germline CDR1 is LGHDT and CDR2 YNNKEL (reference sequence). Deletions cut 0 bases from V and 5 bases from J, with 10 bases between. CDR3 in amino acids: CASSQDRMVTEAFF. The CDR3 bases are TGTGCCAGCAGCCAAGATCGAATGGTTACTGAAGCTTTCTTT.

The gene calls are TRBV7-9 and TRBJ1-4, with D unresolved. CDR3 length: 14 amino acids. The germline gives CDR1 SEHNR, CDR2 FQNEAQ (reference sequence). Trimming pared 5 bases from V and 3 bases from J, leaving 10 bases between. CDR3 sequence: CASSAVGANEKLFF. The DNA of the CDR3 is TGTGCCAGCAGCGCAGTTGGGGCTAATGAAAAACTGTTTTTT.